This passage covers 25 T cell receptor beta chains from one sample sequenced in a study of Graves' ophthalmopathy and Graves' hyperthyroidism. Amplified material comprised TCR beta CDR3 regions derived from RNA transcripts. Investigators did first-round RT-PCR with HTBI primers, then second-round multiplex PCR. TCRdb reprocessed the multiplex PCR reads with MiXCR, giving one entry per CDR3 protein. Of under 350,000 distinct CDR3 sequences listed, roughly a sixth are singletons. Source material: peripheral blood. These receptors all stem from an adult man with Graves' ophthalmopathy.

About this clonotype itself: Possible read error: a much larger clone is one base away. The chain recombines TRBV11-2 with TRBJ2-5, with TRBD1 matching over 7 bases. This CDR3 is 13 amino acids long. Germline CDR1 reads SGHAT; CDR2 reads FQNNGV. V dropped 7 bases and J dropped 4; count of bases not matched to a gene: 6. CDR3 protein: CASNETGLETQYF. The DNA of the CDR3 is TGTGCCAGCAACGAGACAGGGTTAGAGACCCAGTACTTC.

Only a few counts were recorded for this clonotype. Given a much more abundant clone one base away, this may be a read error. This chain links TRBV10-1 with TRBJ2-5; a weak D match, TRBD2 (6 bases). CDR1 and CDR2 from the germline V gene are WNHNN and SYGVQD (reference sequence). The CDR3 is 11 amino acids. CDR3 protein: CVLGLAETQYF. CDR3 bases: TGCGTCCTCGGGCTAGCGGAGACCCAGTACTTC.

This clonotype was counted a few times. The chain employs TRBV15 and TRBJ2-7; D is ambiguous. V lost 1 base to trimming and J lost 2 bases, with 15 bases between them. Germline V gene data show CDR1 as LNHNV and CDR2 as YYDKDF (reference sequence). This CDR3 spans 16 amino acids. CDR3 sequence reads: CATSRAGGLFPYEQYF. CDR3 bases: TGTGCCACCAGCAGAGCGGGCGGATTATTCCCCTACGAGCAGTACTTC.

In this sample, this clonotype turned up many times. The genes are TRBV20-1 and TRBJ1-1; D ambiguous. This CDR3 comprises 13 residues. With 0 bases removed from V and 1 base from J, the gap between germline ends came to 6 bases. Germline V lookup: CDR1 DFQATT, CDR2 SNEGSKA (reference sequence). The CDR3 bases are TGCAGTGCTAGAGACGGGAGGAACACTGAAGCTTTCTTT. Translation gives CSARDGRNTEAFF.

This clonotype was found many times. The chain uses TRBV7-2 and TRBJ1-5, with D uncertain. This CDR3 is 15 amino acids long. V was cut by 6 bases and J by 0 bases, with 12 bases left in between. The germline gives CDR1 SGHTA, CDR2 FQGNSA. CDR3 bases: TGTGCCAGCAGTCTTAGGACGTATAGCAATCAGCCCCAGCATTTT. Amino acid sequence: CASSLRTYSNQPQHF.

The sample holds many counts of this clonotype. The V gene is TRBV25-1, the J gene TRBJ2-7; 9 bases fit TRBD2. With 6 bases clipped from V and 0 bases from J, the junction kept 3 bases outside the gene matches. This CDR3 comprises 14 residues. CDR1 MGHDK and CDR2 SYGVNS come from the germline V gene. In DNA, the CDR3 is TGTGCCAGCAGAGCTAGCGGGGCCTCCTACGAGCAGTACTTC. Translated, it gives CASRASGASYEQYF.

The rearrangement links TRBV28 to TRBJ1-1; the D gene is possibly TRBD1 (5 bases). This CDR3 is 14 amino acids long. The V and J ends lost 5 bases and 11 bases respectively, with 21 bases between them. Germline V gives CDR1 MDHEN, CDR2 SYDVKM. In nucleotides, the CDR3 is TGTGCCAGCAGTATACCCGGGACCGCCCGGCGGGCTTTCTTT. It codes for CASSIPGTARRAFF.

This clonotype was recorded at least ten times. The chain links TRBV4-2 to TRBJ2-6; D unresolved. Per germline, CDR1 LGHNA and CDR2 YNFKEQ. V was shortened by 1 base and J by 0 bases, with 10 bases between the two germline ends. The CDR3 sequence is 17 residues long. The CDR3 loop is CASSQAERTSGANVLTF. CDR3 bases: TGTGCCAGCAGCCAAGCGGAAAGAACCTCTGGGGCCAACGTCCTGACTTTC.

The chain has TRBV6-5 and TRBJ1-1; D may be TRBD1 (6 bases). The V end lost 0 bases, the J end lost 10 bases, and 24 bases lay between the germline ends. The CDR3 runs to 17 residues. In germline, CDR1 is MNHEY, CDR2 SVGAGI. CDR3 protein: CASSYSPGRTGSVGAFF. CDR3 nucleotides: TGTGCCAGCAGTTACTCTCCGGGACGAACAGGGTCAGTTGGAGCTTTCTTT.

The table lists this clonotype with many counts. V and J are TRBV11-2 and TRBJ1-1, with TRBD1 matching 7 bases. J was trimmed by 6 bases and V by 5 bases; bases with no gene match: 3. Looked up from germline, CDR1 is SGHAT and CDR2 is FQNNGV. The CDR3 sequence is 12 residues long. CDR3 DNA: TGTGCCAGCAGCCCCACAGGGGCTGAAGCTTTCTTT. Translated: CASSPTGAEAFF.

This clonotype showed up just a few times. The CDR3 region has the DNA TGTGCCAGCAGACAACAGGGGAGCGGGGAGCTGTTTTTT. Translated, it gives CASRQQGSGELFF. The J gene is TRBJ2-2, the V gene TRBV6-2 or TRBV6-3; TRBD1 aligns across 7 bases. Germline trimming cut 6 bases from V and 7 bases from J; bases unmatched to any gene: 5. The CDR3 consists of 13 residues. Germline V gene sequence: CDR1 MNHEY, CDR2 SVGEGT.

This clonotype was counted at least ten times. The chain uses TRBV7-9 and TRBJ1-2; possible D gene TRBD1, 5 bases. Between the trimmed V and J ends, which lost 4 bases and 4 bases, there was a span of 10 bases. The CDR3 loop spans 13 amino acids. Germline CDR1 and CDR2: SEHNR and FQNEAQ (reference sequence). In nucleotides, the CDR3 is TGTGCCAGCAGCTCCGACAGCGGCTATGGCTACACCTTC. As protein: CASSSDSGYGYTF.

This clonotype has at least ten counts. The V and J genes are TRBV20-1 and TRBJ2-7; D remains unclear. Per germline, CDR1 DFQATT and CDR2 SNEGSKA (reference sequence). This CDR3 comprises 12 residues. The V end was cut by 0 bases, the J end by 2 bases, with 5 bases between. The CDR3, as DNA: TGCAGTGCTAGAGACTACACCTACGAGCAGTACTTC. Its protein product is CSARDYTYEQYF.

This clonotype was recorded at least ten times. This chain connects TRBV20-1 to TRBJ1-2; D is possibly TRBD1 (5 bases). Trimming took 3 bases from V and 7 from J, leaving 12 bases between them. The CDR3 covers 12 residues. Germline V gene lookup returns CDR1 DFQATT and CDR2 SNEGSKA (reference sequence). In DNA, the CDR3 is TGCAGTGCTAGTAGTGGGGCGTCTGGCTACACCTTC. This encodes CSASSGASGYTF.

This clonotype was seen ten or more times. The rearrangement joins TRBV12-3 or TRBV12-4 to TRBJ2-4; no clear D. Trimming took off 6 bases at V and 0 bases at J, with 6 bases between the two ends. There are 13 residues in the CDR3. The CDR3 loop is CASRDLAKNIQYF. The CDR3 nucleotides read TGTGCCAGCAGAGACCTAGCCAAAAACATTCAGTACTTC.

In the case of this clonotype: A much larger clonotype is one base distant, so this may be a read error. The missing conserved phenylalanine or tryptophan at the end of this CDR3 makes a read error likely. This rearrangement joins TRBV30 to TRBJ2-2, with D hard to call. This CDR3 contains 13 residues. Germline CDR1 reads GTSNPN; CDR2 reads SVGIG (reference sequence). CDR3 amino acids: CSWGLKNTGELFI. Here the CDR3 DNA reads TGTAGTTGGGGTCTCAAGAACACCGGGGAGCTGTTTATT.

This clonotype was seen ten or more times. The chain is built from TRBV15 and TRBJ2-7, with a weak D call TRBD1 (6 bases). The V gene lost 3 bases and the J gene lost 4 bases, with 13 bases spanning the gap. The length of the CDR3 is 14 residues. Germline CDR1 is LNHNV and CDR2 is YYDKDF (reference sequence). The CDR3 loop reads CATSRGLQGYEQYF. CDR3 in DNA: TGTGCCACCAGCAGGGGTCTACAGGGTTACGAGCAGTACTTC. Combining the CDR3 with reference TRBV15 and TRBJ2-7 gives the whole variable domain DAMVIQNPRYQVTQFGKPVTLSCSQTLNHNVMYWYQQKSSQAPKLLFHYYDKDFNNEADTPDNFQSRRPNTSFCFLDIRSPGLGDTAMYLCATSRGLQGYEQYFGPGTRLTVT.

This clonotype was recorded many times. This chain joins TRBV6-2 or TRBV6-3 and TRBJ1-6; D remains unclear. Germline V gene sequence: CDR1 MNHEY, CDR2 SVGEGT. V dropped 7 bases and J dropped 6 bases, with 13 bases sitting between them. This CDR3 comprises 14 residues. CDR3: CASTRGLANSPLHF. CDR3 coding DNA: TGTGCCAGCACCCGAGGGTTGGCTAATTCACCCCTCCACTTT.

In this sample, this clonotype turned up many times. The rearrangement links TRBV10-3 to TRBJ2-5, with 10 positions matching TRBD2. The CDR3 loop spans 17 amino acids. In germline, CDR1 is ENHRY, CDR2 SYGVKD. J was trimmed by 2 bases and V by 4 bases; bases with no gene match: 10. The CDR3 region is CAISGSGASGGQETQYF. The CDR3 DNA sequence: TGTGCCATCAGTGGCTCGGGGGCTAGCGGGGGTCAAGAGACCCAGTACTTC.

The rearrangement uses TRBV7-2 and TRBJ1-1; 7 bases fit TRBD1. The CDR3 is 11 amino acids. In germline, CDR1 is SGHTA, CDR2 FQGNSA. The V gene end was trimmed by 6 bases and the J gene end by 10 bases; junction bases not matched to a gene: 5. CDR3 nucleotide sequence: TGTGCCAGCAGTAGGGGGCCAGCAGCTTTCTTT. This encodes CASSRGPAAFF.

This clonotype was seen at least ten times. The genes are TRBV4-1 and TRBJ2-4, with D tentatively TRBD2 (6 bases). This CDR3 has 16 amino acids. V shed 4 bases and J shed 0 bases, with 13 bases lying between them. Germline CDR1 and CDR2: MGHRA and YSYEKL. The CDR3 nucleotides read TGCGCCAGCAGCCTCCGGGAGCCTGCAGCCAAAAACATTCAGTACTTC. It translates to CASSLREPAAKNIQYF.

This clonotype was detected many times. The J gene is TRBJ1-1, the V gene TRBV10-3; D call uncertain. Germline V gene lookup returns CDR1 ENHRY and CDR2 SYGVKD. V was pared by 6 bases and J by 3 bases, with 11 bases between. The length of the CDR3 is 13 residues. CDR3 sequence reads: CAIRSTRDTEAFF. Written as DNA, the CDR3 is TGTGCCATCAGATCGACTCGGGACACTGAAGCTTTCTTT.

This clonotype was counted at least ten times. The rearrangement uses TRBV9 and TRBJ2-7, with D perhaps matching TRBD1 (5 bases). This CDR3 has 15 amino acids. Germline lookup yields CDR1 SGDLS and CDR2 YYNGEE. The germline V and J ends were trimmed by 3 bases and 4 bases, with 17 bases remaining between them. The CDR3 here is CASSASPSGRYEQYF. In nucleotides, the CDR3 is TGTGCCAGCAGCGCCAGCCCCTCAGGGCGGTACGAGCAGTACTTC.

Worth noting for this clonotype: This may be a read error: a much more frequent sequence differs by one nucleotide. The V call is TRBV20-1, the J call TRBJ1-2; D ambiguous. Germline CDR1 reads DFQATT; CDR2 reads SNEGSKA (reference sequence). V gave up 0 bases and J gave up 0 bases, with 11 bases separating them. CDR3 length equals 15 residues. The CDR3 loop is CSARDLTAANYGYTF. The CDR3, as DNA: TGCAGTGCTAGAGATCTCACGGCTGCTAACTATGGCTACACCTTC.

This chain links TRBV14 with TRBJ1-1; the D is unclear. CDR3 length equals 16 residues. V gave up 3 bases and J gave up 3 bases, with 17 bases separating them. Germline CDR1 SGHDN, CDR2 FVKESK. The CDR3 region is CASSHRLGLRDTEAFF. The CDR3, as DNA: TGTGCCAGCAGCCATCGATTAGGGCTTCGGGACACTGAAGCTTTCTTT.